These 31 T cell receptor beta chains were sequenced from one sample in a study of blood T cell repertoires in COVID-19. Measured with immunoSEQ multiplex PCR; TCRdb has only the in-frame clones, and not every one. Of over 200,000 clones in the sample, 70% to 90% were seen once. The sequenced sample consisted of PBMCs or T cells enriched from blood (not recorded which). The source of these receptors is a man in his thirties or forties who had recovered from COVID-19.

The CDR3 nucleotides are TGTGCCAGCAGTGACTCGAGGGGGACTAGCGTCGATGAGCAGTTCTTC. This encodes CASSDSRGTSVDEQFF. The genes are TRBV6-4 and TRBJ2-1, with 10 positions matching TRBD2. Germline values: CDR1 MRHNA, CDR2 SNTAGT. The CDR3 consists of 16 residues. The V gene end was trimmed by 0 bases and the J gene end by 8 bases; junction bases not matched to a gene: 7.

This rearrangement joins TRBV14 to TRBJ1-2; TRBD1 might be the D (6 bases). V dropped 5 bases and J dropped 1 base, with 14 bases sitting between them. Germline assignment: CDR1 SGHDN and CDR2 FVKESK. The length of the CDR3 is 15 residues. The CDR3 DNA sequence: TGTGCCAGCAGCGCACCCGGGACACATAACTATGGCTACACCTTC. Translating gives CASSAPGTHNYGYTF. The full variable domain, completed using reference TRBV14 and TRBJ1-2, is EAGVTQFPSHSVIEKGQTVTLRCDPISGHDNLYWYRRVMGKEIKFLLHFVKESKQDESGMPNNRFLAERTGGTYSTLKVQPAELEDSGVYFCASSAPGTHNYGYTFGSGTRLTVV.

The chain is built from TRBV5-1 and TRBJ1-2, with D possibly matching TRBD1 (5 bases). CDR1 is SGHRS, CDR2 YFSETQ, per germline. This CDR3 comprises 13 residues. Trimming left V 5 bases short and J 6 bases short, with 14 bases between. DNA of the CDR3: TGCGCCAGCAGGGCGGGGACGGAGGATGGCTACACCTTC. Translated: CASRAGTEDGYTF.

There are a few counts of this clone. The genes are TRBV11-1 and TRBJ2-7, with D perhaps matching TRBD2 (6 bases). Germline CDR1 reads SGHAT; CDR2 reads FQDESV (reference sequence). V lost 8 bases to trimming and J lost 6 bases, with 11 bases between them. The CDR3 extends over 11 amino acids. In DNA form, the CDR3 reads TGTGCCAGCTTACAGCGGGTCGAGCAGTACTTC. Translation gives CASLQRVEQYF.

On this clone itself: The DNA is left out, because the CDR3 cannot be placed on it with certainty; the CDR3 is given as TCRdb lists it. The V call is TRBV21-1, the J call TRBJ1-2. TRBV21-1 is assigned pseudogene status. Counting both end residues, the CDR3 totals 13 amino acids. The CDR3 protein is CAAWGRGIYGYTF.

The chain employs TRBV7-9 and TRBJ2-5, with D maybe TRBD1 (6 bases). The CDR3 length is 15 residues. Looked up from germline, CDR1 is SEHNR and CDR2 is FQNEAQ (reference sequence). The V gene lost 5 bases and the J gene lost 5 bases, with 18 bases spanning the gap. CDR3 coding DNA: TGTGCCAGCAGCCGACTGTCCAGGGGCGGGGAGACCCAGTACTTC. It codes for CASSRLSRGGETQYF. The full variable domain, rest sourced from reference TRBV7-9 and TRBJ2-5, is DTGVSQNPRHKITKRGQNVTFRCDPISEHNRLYWYRQTLGQGPEFLTYFQNEAQLEKSRLLSDRFSAERPKGSFSTLEIQRTEQGDSAMYLCASSRLSRGGETQYFGPGTRLLVL.

This clone was counted a few times. J is TRBJ2-5 and V is TRBV30; D perhaps matches TRBD1 (6 bases). The CDR3 totals 14 residues. V was trimmed by 7 bases and J by 3 bases, leaving 18 bases between them. Germline V gene data show CDR1 as GTSNPN and CDR2 as SVGIG (reference sequence). This CDR3 reads CALQTGSGEETQYF. The CDR3 nucleotides are TGTGCCTTGCAAACAGGGTCTGGGGAAGAGACCCAGTACTTC.

The chain uses TRBV10-3 and TRBJ2-1; maybe TRBD2 (6 bases). Trimming left V 6 bases short and J 7 bases short, with 19 bases between. Germline CDR1 is ENHRY and CDR2 is SYGVKD. This CDR3 comprises 15 residues. The CDR3 coding sequence is TGTGCCATCAGGGGAGATCGTAGTGGAGGGAATGAGCAGTTCTTC. Translation: CAIRGDRSGGNEQFF.

J is TRBJ2-1 and V is TRBV15; 13 bases map to TRBD2. The germline CDR1 and CDR2 sequences are LNHNV and YYDKDF (reference sequence). The CDR3 sequence is 13 residues long. The V and J ends lost 5 bases and 8 bases, in that order; junction bases with no gene match: 0. CDR3 residues: CATSGLAGDEQFF. CDR3 DNA: TGTGCCACCAGCGGACTAGCGGGGGATGAGCAGTTCTTC.

The chain couples TRBV19 to TRBJ1-4; unclear D gene. V lost 3 bases to trimming and J lost 4 bases, with 9 bases between them. Germline V gene sequence: CDR1 LNHDA, CDR2 SQIVND (reference sequence). There are 14 residues in the CDR3. The CDR3 loop reads CASSISGFNEKLFF. In nucleotides, the CDR3 is TGTGCCAGTAGTATTTCAGGCTTTAATGAAAAACTGTTTTTT.

This clone was seen once. Other nucleotide sequences in the sample specify the same CDR3. The chain joins TRBV18 to TRBJ1-1, with D tentatively TRBD1 (5 bases). Looked up from germline, CDR1 is KGHSH and CDR2 is LQKENI. V was clipped by 6 bases and J by 0 bases, with 8 bases between them. The CDR3 contains 13 residues. The CDR3 DNA follows: TGTGCCAGCTCTCCGGGGGTGAACACTGAAGCTTTCTTT. It encodes CASSPGVNTEAFF.

The chain joins TRBV28 to TRBJ2-7; 9 bases map to TRBD2. Germline V gene data show CDR1 as MDHEN and CDR2 as SYDVKM. With 2 bases clipped from V and 2 bases from J, the junction kept 4 bases outside the gene matches. CDR3 length equals 15 residues. CDR3 DNA sequence: TGTGCCAGCAGTTTACTAGCGGGGCCCACCTACGAGCAGTACTTC. Encoded protein: CASSLLAGPTYEQYF.

This clone was seen a handful of times. The chain uses TRBV28 and TRBJ1-2, with a weak D call TRBD1 (6 bases). The ends were cut back, 3 bases at V and 8 bases at J, with 16 bases in the middle. This CDR3 comprises 14 residues. The germline V gene encodes CDR1 MDHEN and CDR2 SYDVKM. The CDR3 DNA sequence: TGTGCCAGCAGTTTTGAACAGGGCAGGAGAGGCTACACCTTC. Translating gives CASSFEQGRRGYTF.

This clone was found once. The chain carries TRBV27 and TRBJ2-1; a weak D match, TRBD2 (6 bases). The germline gives CDR1 MNHEY, CDR2 SMNVEV (reference sequence). V was clipped by 2 bases and J by 6 bases, with 14 bases between them. CDR3 size: 15 residues. CDR3 loop: CASSLGRGRFNEQFF. The CDR3 DNA sequence: TGTGCCAGCAGTTTAGGTCGGGGGAGGTTCAATGAGCAGTTCTTC.

V and J are TRBV14 and TRBJ2-7; 8 positions agree with TRBD2. CDR3 size: 16 residues. V trimming: 6 bases; J trimming: 0 bases; junction bases outside the gene matches: 10. Germline V gene data show CDR1 as SGHDN and CDR2 as FVKESK. CDR3 DNA sequence: TGTGCCAGCAGAAAAACTAGCGGAGAGAGCTCCTACGAGCAGTACTTC. Residues: CASRKTSGESSYEQYF. The full variable domain, in which reference TRBV14 and TRBJ2-7 provide the parts outside the CDR3, is EAGVTQFPSHSVIEKGQTVTLRCDPISGHDNLYWYRRVMGKEIKFLLHFVKESKQDESGMPNNRFLAERTGGTYSTLKVQPAELEDSGVYFCASRKTSGESSYEQYFGPGTRLTVT.

The rearrangement uses TRBV7-8 and TRBJ1-3, with D possibly TRBD1 on 5 matching bases. V lost 7 bases and J lost 4, with 11 bases in between. Germline CDR1 reads SGHVS; CDR2 reads FQNEAQ. The CDR3 is 13 amino acids. The CDR3 loop is CASNPRGGNTIYF. DNA for the CDR3: TGTGCCAGCAACCCACGGGGGGGAAACACCATATATTTT.

V usage is TRBV5-5 and J usage is TRBJ1-5, with 7 bases that match TRBD1. The CDR3 runs 15 residues. V trimming: 4 bases; J trimming: 4 bases; junction bases outside the gene matches: 8. The germline V gene encodes CDR1 SGHKS and CDR2 YYEKEE (reference sequence). The CDR3 sequence is CASSETGTYNQPQHF. For the CDR3, the DNA is TGTGCCAGCAGCGAGACAGGGACCTATAATCAGCCCCAGCATTTT.

The rearrangement uses TRBV6-5 and TRBJ2-1; D is perhaps TRBD1 (6 bases). Germline CDR1 is MNHEY and CDR2 is SVGAGI. V was trimmed by 6 bases and J by 12 bases, leaving 18 bases between them. CDR3 length: 13 amino acids. CDR3 protein: CASSRGQSSGQFF. The DNA of the CDR3 is TGTGCCAGCAGCCGCGGACAGTCTTCCGGGCAGTTCTTC.

The chain has TRBV19 and TRBJ1-4, with D unresolved. V was trimmed by 8 bases and J by 7 bases, leaving 14 bases between them. The CDR3 consists of 13 residues. Germline loops: CDR1 LNHDA, CDR2 SQIVND (reference sequence). This chain's CDR3 is CASLWREGEKLFF. The CDR3 coding sequence is TGTGCCAGTCTCTGGAGGGAGGGTGAAAAACTGTTTTTT. Looking up the rest from reference TRBV19 and TRBJ1-4 gives the full variable domain: DGGITQSPKYLFRKEGQNVTLSCEQNLNHDAMYWYRQDPGQGLRLIYYSQIVNDFQKGDIAEGYSVSREKKESFPLTVTSAQKNPTAFYLCASLWREGEKLFFGSGTQLSVL.

Here the CDR3 DNA reads TGTGCCACCAGTGACCAGGGGGTGGCTAGCACAGATACGCAGTATTTT. This codes for CATSDQGVASTDTQYF. The chain is built from TRBV24-1 and TRBJ2-3; TRBD1 matches at 7 bases. J lost 0 bases, V lost 4 bases, and 6 bases had no gene match. In germline, CDR1 is KGHDR, CDR2 SFDVKD. The CDR3 is 16 amino acids.

This chain links TRBV2 with TRBJ2-7, with 7 bases matching TRBD2. The germline CDR1 and CDR2 sequences are SNHLY and FYNNEI. The CDR3 contains 15 residues. J was trimmed by 3 bases and V by 1 base; bases with no gene match: 6. The CDR3 region is CASSEGLAAIYEQYF. The CDR3 bases are TGTGCCAGCAGTGAAGGGCTAGCGGCAATCTACGAGCAGTACTTC.

The V gene is TRBV2, the J gene TRBJ2-7; D might be TRBD2 (6 bases). The CDR3 totals 13 residues. CDR1 is SNHLY, CDR2 FYNNEI, per germline. The CDR3 DNA follows: TGTGTTTTAAGTGGGGGGATCTCCTACGAGCAGTACTTC. It codes for CVLSGGISYEQYF.

The V and J genes are TRBV6-2 or TRBV6-3 and TRBJ1-2; D call uncertain. In germline, CDR1 is MNHEY, CDR2 SVGEGT. The germline V and J ends were trimmed by 6 bases and 7 bases, with 12 bases remaining between them. The CDR3 contains 12 residues. The DNA for the CDR3 is TGTGCCAGCAGCCAGAGCGAGGGTGGCTACACCTTC. Its translation: CASSQSEGGYTF.

The rearrangement uses TRBV28 and TRBJ2-7; 7 nucleotides align to TRBD2. This CDR3 region has 20 residues. The germline V gene has CDR1 MDHEN and CDR2 SYDVKM. V gave up 2 bases and J gave up 5 bases; unmatched junction bases: 24. DNA for the CDR3: TGTGCCAGCAGTTTAAAAGGCGGGAGAGGTATGGTCGGACGGTCGCACGAGCAGTACTTC. Its protein product is CASSLKGGRGMVGRSHEQYF.

The chain carries TRBV5-1 and TRBJ2-7; 7 bases line up with TRBD2. Looked up from germline, CDR1 is SGHRS and CDR2 is YFSETQ. This CDR3 is 15 amino acids long. The junction had 8 bases not matched to a gene; V was cut back by 0 bases and J by 5 bases. The CDR3 DNA is TGCGCCAGCAGCTTGGCTAGCGGCACTATTCACGAGCAGTACTTC. It is translated as CASSLASGTIHEQYF.

This chain joins TRBV7-3 and TRBJ1-1; possibly TRBD1 for D (5 bases). Between the trimmed V and J ends, which lost 5 bases and 4 bases, there was a span of 17 bases. The CDR3 runs to 15 residues. CDR1 is SGHTA and CDR2 is FQGTGA in the germline V gene. As DNA, the CDR3 is TGTGCCAGCAGCCTAGGGACCCCGGGACTCACTGAAGCTTTCTTT. Residues: CASSLGTPGLTEAFF.

This chain links TRBV11-2 with TRBJ1-4, with 8 bases identical to TRBD1. The CDR3 is made up of 19 amino acids. Germline loops: CDR1 SGHAT, CDR2 FQNNGV. Losses at the gene ends were 5 bases for V and 7 bases for J; bases not matched to a gene: 21. CDR3 DNA: TGTGCCAGCAGCGGGCGTCGAGAGGACAGGGCTGTCAGAGGTGAAAAACTGTTTTTT. This gives the protein CASSGRREDRAVRGEKLFF.

The gene calls are TRBV6-2 or TRBV6-3 and TRBJ2-1; TRBD1 might be the D (6 bases). The length of the CDR3 is 14 residues. Per germline, CDR1 MNHEY and CDR2 SVGEGT. V shed 5 bases and J shed 5 bases, with 13 bases lying between them. The chain's CDR3 is CASSTPTGNNEQFF. In DNA, the CDR3 is TGTGCCAGCAGTACCCCAACAGGGAACAATGAGCAGTTCTTC.

V gene TRBV5-1 combines with J gene TRBJ2-2; D is undetermined. CDR3 length: 18 residues. Trimming removed 0 bases at V and 0 bases at J, with 15 bases between. CDR1 and CDR2 from the germline V gene are SGHRS and YFSETQ. The CDR3 DNA reads as TGCGCCAGCAGCTTGGGACACGGTACGACCCCGAACACCGGGGAGCTGTTTTTT. Residues: CASSLGHGTTPNTGELFF.

V gene TRBV7-9 combines with J gene TRBJ1-1, with D uncertain. Germline CDR1 and CDR2: SEHNR and FQNEAQ (reference sequence). The CDR3 spans 18 residues. Trimming shortened V by 1 base and J by 4 bases, and 22 bases separated the two germline ends. This CDR3 is CASSLGYRGLIAITEAFF. CDR3 bases: TGTGCCAGCAGCTTAGGTTACAGAGGGTTGATTGCGATCACTGAAGCTTTCTTT.

The V and J genes are TRBV4-1 and TRBJ2-7, with a weak D call TRBD1 (6 bases). Germline CDR1 is MGHRA and CDR2 is YSYEKL. The V end was cut by 8 bases, the J end by 5 bases, with 22 bases between. The CDR3 consists of 15 residues. CDR3 region: CASQHTYGTSNEQYF. The CDR3 nucleotides are TGCGCCAGCCAACACACCTACGGGACATCCAACGAGCAGTACTTC.